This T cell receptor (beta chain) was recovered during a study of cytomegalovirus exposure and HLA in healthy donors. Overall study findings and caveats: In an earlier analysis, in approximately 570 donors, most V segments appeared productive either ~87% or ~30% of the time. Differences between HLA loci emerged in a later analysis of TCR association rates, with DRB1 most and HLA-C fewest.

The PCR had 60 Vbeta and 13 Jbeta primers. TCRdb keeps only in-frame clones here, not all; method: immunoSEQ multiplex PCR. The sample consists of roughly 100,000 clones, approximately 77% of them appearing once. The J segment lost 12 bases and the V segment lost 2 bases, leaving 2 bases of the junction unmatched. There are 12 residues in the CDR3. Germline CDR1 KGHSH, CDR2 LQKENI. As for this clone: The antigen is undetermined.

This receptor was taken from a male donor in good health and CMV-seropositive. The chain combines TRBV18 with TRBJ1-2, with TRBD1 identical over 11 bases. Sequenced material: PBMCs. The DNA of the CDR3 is TGTGCCAGCTCACCAGGGACAGGGGGTAACACCTTC. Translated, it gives CASSPGTGGNTF.